These 29 T cell receptor beta chains were all obtained from the same sample, sequenced in a study of OX40 agonist ivuxolimab in advanced cancers. Using immunoSEQ multiplex PCR, the repertoire was profiled, and TCRdb retains in-frame clones only, with some absent. The profile covers about 58,000 clones, with more than 85% appearing a single time and less than 0.85% taken by the ten largest. Sequencing was performed on CD4+ or CD8+ T cells sorted from blood, taken in a trial of the OX40 agonist ivuxolimab. The source of these receptors is an adult with an advanced solid tumor such as melanoma, head and neck, liver or kidney cancer.

The chain recombines TRBV29-1 with TRBJ1-1; D call uncertain. Trimming stripped 0 bases from V and 3 bases from J, with 5 bases between. The V gene's germline CDR1 is SQVTM and CDR2 ANQGSEA. The CDR3 runs to 12 residues. Here the CDR3 DNA reads TGCAGCGTTGAAGATCAGTACACTGAAGCTTTCTTT. It codes for CSVEDQYTEAFF. The whole variable domain, remainder taken from reference TRBV29-1 and TRBJ1-1, is SAVISQKPSRDICQRGTSLTIQCQVDSQVTMMFWYRQQPGQSLTLIATANQGSEATYESGFVIDKFPISRPNLTFSTLTVSNMSPEDSSIYLCSVEDQYTEAFFGQGTRLTVV.

The chain has TRBV4-3 and TRBJ2-1; 13 bases map to TRBD2. Germline CDR1 reads LGHNA; CDR2 reads YSLEER. Trimming removed 4 bases from V and 5 bases from J; junction bases left unmatched: 2. The length of the CDR3 is 15 residues. In DNA form, the CDR3 reads TGCGCCAGCAGCCTACTAGCGGGAGGGGACAATGAGCAGTTCTTC. Translated, it gives CASSLLAGGDNEQFF.

The CDR3 DNA sequence: TGTGCCACCAGCAGAGATCGATCCAGGAGGATATCCTACGAGCAGTACTTC. Translated: CATSRDRSRRISYEQYF. The chain recombines TRBV15 with TRBJ2-7, with D possibly matching TRBD2 (5 bases). V lost 0 bases and J 1 base, leaving 16 bases between the germline ends. CDR1 LNHNV and CDR2 YYDKDF come from the germline V gene (reference sequence). The length of the CDR3 is 17 residues.

This chain uses TRBV10-3 with TRBJ2-1, with D possibly being TRBD1 (6 bases). CDR3 length: 13 amino acids. V shed 6 bases and J shed 8 bases, with 14 bases lying between them. Per germline, CDR1 ENHRY and CDR2 SYGVKD. The CDR3 sequence is CAIRKGEGDEQFF. The DNA for the CDR3 is TGTGCCATCAGAAAGGGTGAGGGGGATGAGCAGTTCTTC.

This clone came up a few times. The chain is built from TRBV18 and TRBJ2-5; TRBD1 might be the D (6 bases). The V and J ends lost 6 bases and 5 bases respectively, with 16 bases between them. The CDR3 runs to 14 residues. Germline V gene sequence: CDR1 KGHSH, CDR2 LQKENI. CDR3 bases: TGTGCCAGCTCTCGTAACTCCCAGGGGGAGACCCAGTACTTC. Translation: CASSRNSQGETQYF.

The chain is built from TRBV28 and TRBJ2-5, with TRBD2 matching over 9 bases. This CDR3 is built from 18 residues. Germline V gives CDR1 MDHEN, CDR2 SYDVKM. Trimming at V came to 5 bases and at J to 5 bases, leaving 18 bases not matched to a gene. In DNA form, the CDR3 reads TGTGCCAGCAGTCCAACACCTATAGCGGGAGTGGGTGGGGAGACCCAGTACTTC. The encoded protein is CASSPTPIAGVGGETQYF.

Concerning this clone itself: At one of its ends the junction is not consistent with the germline gene, which may arise from a read error. This rearrangement joins TRBV7-7 to TRBJ2-2, with 9 positions matching TRBD2. Germline assignment: CDR1 SSHAT and CDR2 FNYEAQ (reference sequence). The CDR3 has 14 residues. CDR3 sequence reads: CASSQTSGGGELFF. In DNA, the CDR3 is TGTGCTAGCAGCCAGACTAGCGGCGGGGGGGAGCTGTTTTTT.

The chain recombines TRBV7-2 with TRBJ2-2, with a possible D match to TRBD2 (6 bases). Trimming took off 3 bases at V and 2 bases at J, with 13 bases between the two ends. The CDR3 runs to 16 residues. The germline V gene has CDR1 SGHTA and CDR2 FQGNSA. The CDR3 is CASSFTGTFNTGELFF. CDR3 nucleotide sequence: TGTGCCAGCAGCTTCACCGGGACTTTCAACACCGGGGAGCTGTTTTTT. Variable domain in full (rest from reference TRBV7-2 and TRBJ2-2): GAGVSQSPSNKVTEKGKDVELRCDPISGHTALYWYRQSLGQGLEFLIYFQGNSAPDKSGLPSDRFSAERTGGSVSTLTIQRTQQEDSAVYLCASSFTGTFNTGELFFGEGSRLTVL.

CDR3: CASSRTIEAFF. The CDR3 DNA follows: TGTGCCAGTTCCCGGACCATAGAGGCTTTCTTT. The gene calls are TRBV19 and TRBJ1-1; D gene uncertain. V was pared by 8 bases and J by 11 bases, with 15 bases between. Germline V CDR1 and CDR2: LNHDA, SQIVND (reference sequence). The CDR3 length is 11 residues.

The V and J genes are TRBV28 and TRBJ2-7, with TRBD2 matching over 11 bases. CDR3 length: 15 residues. Germline V lookup: CDR1 MDHEN, CDR2 SYDVKM. V lost 2 bases and J lost 1; bases outside the gene matches: 1. The CDR3 DNA is TGTGCCAGCAGTTTACTAGCGGGAGGTTCCTACGAGCAGTACTTC. It translates to CASSLLAGGSYEQYF. Full variable domain (missing parts from reference TRBV28 and TRBJ2-7): DVKVTQSSRYLVKRTGEKVFLECVQDMDHENMFWYRQDPGLGLRLIYFSYDVKMKEKGDIPEGYSVSREKKERFSLILESASTNQTSMYLCASSLLAGGSYEQYFGPGTRLTVT.

V and J are TRBV28 and TRBJ2-7, with TRBD2 matching 8 bases. V dropped 7 bases and J dropped 1; count of bases not matched to a gene: 9. In germline, CDR1 is MDHEN, CDR2 SYDVKM. The CDR3 is 15 residues long. Written as DNA, the CDR3 is TGTGCCAGCACCCTCAACAAGCGGGGGTCCTACGAGCAGTACTTC. This sequence encodes CASTLNKRGSYEQYF.

This chain links TRBV7-2 with TRBJ2-3; D is perhaps TRBD2 (5 bases). Germline V gene lookup returns CDR1 SGHTA and CDR2 FQGNSA. V was trimmed by 0 bases and J by 6 bases, leaving 13 bases between them. There are 15 residues in the CDR3. The CDR3 protein is CASSLAGRQMDTQYF. In DNA form, the CDR3 reads TGTGCCAGCAGCTTAGCGGGGAGACAAATGGATACGCAGTATTTT. The whole variable domain, remainder taken from reference TRBV7-2 and TRBJ2-3, is GAGVSQSPSNKVTEKGKDVELRCDPISGHTALYWYRQSLGQGLEFLIYFQGNSAPDKSGLPSDRFSAERTGGSVSTLTIQRTQQEDSAVYLCASSLAGRQMDTQYFGPGTRLTVL.

The chain recombines TRBV2 with TRBJ1-2; D is ambiguous. This CDR3 contains 15 residues. With 3 bases removed from V and 4 bases from J, the gap between germline ends came to 15 bases. Germline V gene sequence: CDR1 SNHLY, CDR2 FYNNEI. CDR3 region: CASSEDVSSSYGYTF. The CDR3 region has the DNA TGTGCCAGCAGTGAGGACGTCTCCTCGAGCTATGGCTACACCTTC.

V usage is TRBV27 and J usage is TRBJ2-7; TRBD2 aligns across 7 bases. CDR3 length: 14 amino acids. Germline values: CDR1 MNHEY, CDR2 SMNVEV (reference sequence). Losses at the gene ends were 6 bases for V and 8 bases for J; bases not matched to a gene: 13. CDR3 in DNA: TGTGCCAGCAGCCGTAGCGGGTCCGAGACAAAGCAGTACTTC. It encodes CASSRSGSETKQYF.

This chain joins TRBV5-4 and TRBJ2-5; possibly TRBD1 or TRBD2 for D (6 bases each). V lost 4 bases to trimming and J lost 1 base, with 17 bases between them. This CDR3 is 16 amino acids long. The V gene's germline CDR1 is SGHNT and CDR2 YYREEE (reference sequence). In DNA form, the CDR3 reads TGTGCCAGCAGCCAGGGGAGGTCCCGCGCCCAAGAGACCCAGTACTTC. Translating it yields CASSQGRSRAQETQYF.

The chain combines TRBV11-2 with TRBJ2-2; 10 bases are shared with TRBD2. With V trimmed by 6 bases and J by 2 bases, 3 bases remained unmatched. The CDR3 contains 15 residues. From germline, CDR1 is SGHAT and CDR2 FQNNGV. CDR3 nucleotides: TGTGCCAGCAGTATACTAGCGGGAAACACCGGGGAGCTGTTTTTT. Translation: CASSILAGNTGELFF.

The gene calls are TRBV18 and TRBJ2-2; D is unresolved. Trimming left V 5 bases short and J 4 bases short, with 5 bases between. The CDR3 contains 12 residues. Germline CDR1 KGHSH, CDR2 LQKENI. In DNA, the CDR3 is TGTGCCAGCTCAGCCTCCACCGGGGAGCTGTTTTTT. Its protein product is CASSASTGELFF.

V and J are TRBV29-1 and TRBJ2-3; TRBD2 matches at 7 bases. The germline V gene has CDR1 SQVTM and CDR2 ANQGSEA. The V segment lost 3 bases and the J segment 1 base; nucleotides outside the gene matches: 10. This CDR3 contains 16 residues. Here the CDR3 DNA reads TGCAGCGTTGAGCGCGGGAGAGATCGCGGCACAGATACGCAGTATTTT. Amino acid sequence: CSVERGRDRGTDTQYF.

The chain has TRBV7-9 and TRBJ2-5; 8 bases match TRBD1. The trim removed 5 bases at V and 4 bases at J, leaving 6 bases unmatched. Germline lookup yields CDR1 SEHNR and CDR2 FQNEAQ (reference sequence). The CDR3 consists of 14 residues. CDR3 coding DNA: TGTGCCAGCAGCCTCGACAGGGGAGGAGAGACCCAGTACTTC. It yields the protein CASSLDRGGETQYF.

About this clone itself: The same CDR3 also results from other DNA sequences found in this sample. The chain recombines TRBV4-3 with TRBJ2-5; D not resolved. The CDR3 covers 14 residues. Trimming shortened V by 0 bases and J by 3 bases, and 8 bases separated the two germline ends. Looked up from germline, CDR1 is LGHNA and CDR2 is YSLEER. CDR3 DNA sequence: TGCGCCAGCAGCCAAGATACGGGCAAAGAGACCCAGTACTTC. Residues: CASSQDTGKETQYF.

The chain uses TRBV7-8 and TRBJ2-6; TRBD1 agrees at 7 bases. The germline CDR1 and CDR2 sequences are SGHVS and FQNEAQ. V was clipped by 1 base and J by 0 bases; unmatched bases: 6. This CDR3 spans 18 amino acids. The CDR3 DNA reads as TGTGCCAGCAGCTTAGACGCCAGGGGGACCTCTGGGGCCAACGTCCTGACTTTC. Protein sequence: CASSLDARGTSGANVLTF.

This clone occurred once. The chain combines TRBV29-1 with TRBJ2-1, with D uncertain. Germline CDR1 is SQVTM and CDR2 is ANQGSEA. The CDR3 contains 13 residues. The V end was cut by 1 base, the J end by 6 bases, with 10 bases between. The CDR3 sequence is CSVEGGGTNEQFF. CDR3 bases: TGCAGCGTTGAAGGAGGTGGTACCAATGAGCAGTTCTTC.

The chain recombines TRBV5-1 with TRBJ2-2; TRBD1 matches at 12 bases. The germline V gene has CDR1 SGHRS and CDR2 YFSETQ. J was trimmed by 6 bases and V by 1 base; bases with no gene match: 7. The CDR3 runs to 17 residues. The CDR3 region has the DNA TGCGCCAGCAGCTTGTATCCGGGACAGGGGGCCTCCGGGGAGCTGTTTTTT. Its translation is CASSLYPGQGASGELFF.

V gene TRBV18 combines with J gene TRBJ2-1, with 9 bases lining up with TRBD1. The ends lost 3 bases at V and 3 bases at J; junction bases unmatched: 3. The CDR3 sequence is 15 residues long. Per germline, CDR1 KGHSH and CDR2 LQKENI. The CDR3 DNA is TGTGCCAGCTCACCCGGGACAGGGAGCTACAATGAGCAGTTCTTC. It yields the protein CASSPGTGSYNEQFF.

The V call is TRBV4-3, the J call TRBJ2-7; no clear D gene. The CDR3 length is 15 residues. Germline V CDR1 and CDR2: LGHNA, YSLEER. The ends were cut back, 0 bases at V and 0 bases at J, with 9 bases in the middle. The CDR3 nucleotides are TGCGCCAGCAGCCAAGAACGCAGACTCTCCTACGAGCAGTACTTC. It encodes CASSQERRLSYEQYF.

This clone appeared once. The chain employs TRBV5-1 and TRBJ1-4; possible D gene TRBD1, 6 bases. The CDR3 has 16 residues. The V end lost 4 bases, the J end lost 8 bases, and 21 bases lay between the germline ends. Germline values: CDR1 SGHRS, CDR2 YFSETQ. The CDR3 DNA reads as TGCGCCAGCAGCATAACAGGGAGTGCGGTAGGGGAAAAACTGTTTTTT. It translates to CASSITGSAVGEKLFF.

The gene calls are TRBV19 and TRBJ1-1; D is uncertain. From germline, CDR1 is LNHDA and CDR2 SQIVND (reference sequence). This CDR3 has 15 amino acids. V was shortened by 5 bases and J by 1 base, with 14 bases between the two germline ends. CDR3 amino acids: CASSFIYDGNTEAFF. CDR3 nucleotides: TGTGCCAGTAGTTTCATTTACGACGGGAACACTGAAGCTTTCTTT.

The chain combines TRBV25-1 with TRBJ2-3, with TRBD2 identical over 7 bases. The J segment lost 3 bases and the V segment lost 2 bases, leaving 5 bases of the junction unmatched. The CDR3 is 15 residues long. The germline CDR1 and CDR2 sequences are MGHDK and SYGVNS. The CDR3 loop is CASSEAGEVTDTQYF. CDR3 nucleotide sequence: TGTGCCAGCAGTGAAGCGGGAGAGGTTACAGATACGCAGTATTTT.

The chain carries TRBV6-6 and TRBJ2-7, with D uncertain. This CDR3 contains 14 residues. Germline V CDR1 and CDR2: MNHNY, SVGAGI (reference sequence). Trimming cost V 3 bases and J 2 bases, with 11 bases left between them. CDR3 DNA: TGTGCCAGCAGTTATTCCGGACGGACCTACGAGCAGTACTTC. Translating it yields CASSYSGRTYEQYF.